The rows below give T cell receptor beta chains drawn from one sample of a study of blood T cell repertoires in COVID-19. TCRdb's copy holds only in-frame clones and misses some; the assay was immunoSEQ multiplex PCR. The table includes 150,000 to 180,000 clones, roughly four fifths detected once. The sequencing sample was made of peripheral blood. The receptors here all came from an elderly man with acute or convalescent COVID-19. Each CDR3 is given with its conserved first and last residue. D genes are given only for firm matches. Clone sizes are given selectively: once, few, many, or a class where the clone is expanded.

j_gene | v_gene | d_gene | abundance | CDR3nt | CDR3aa
TRBJ1-6 | TRBV25-1 | TRBD1 | - | TGTGCCAGCAGTGTAACAGGGGACTATAATTCACCCCTCCACTTT | CASSVTGDYNSPLHF
TRBJ1-1 | TRBV3-1/TRBV3-2 | - | - | TGTGCCAGCAGCGCACAACAGGGTTACACTGAAGCTTTCTTT | CASSAQQGYTEAFF
TRBJ2-3 | TRBV6-5 | - | - | TGTGCCAGCGGGGAGGGACAAATCAGCACAGATACGCAGTATTTT | CASGEGQISTDTQYF
TRBJ2-1 | TRBV5-1 | TRBD1 | - | TGCGCCAGCAGCATTGGACAGGGGCTCTCCGATGAGCAGTTCTTC | CASSIGQGLSDEQFF
TRBJ1-2 | TRBV28 | TRBD1 | - | TGTGCCAGCAGATCAGGACAGGGGGATGGCTACACCTTC | CASRSGQGDGYTF
TRBJ2-3 | TRBV11-2 | TRBD1 | - | TGTGCCAGCAGCTTAGGACAGGGGAGCACAGATACGCAGTATTTT | CASSLGQGSTDTQYF
TRBJ2-5 | TRBV11-3 | TRBD1 | - | TGTGCCAGCAGCTTAATTTGGACAGGGGAAGAGACCCAGTACTTC | CASSLIWTGEETQYF
TRBJ2-3 | TRBV11-2 | TRBD2 | - | TGTGCCAGCAGCTTGCGTCTAGCGGGGGCAGGAGATACGCAGTATTTT | CASSLRLAGAGDTQYF
TRBJ1-4 | TRBV6-5 | - | - | TGTGCCAGCAAACTCGGAGGGAGAACAAATGAAAAACTGTTTTTT | CASKLGGRTNEKLFF
TRBJ1-6 | TRBV9 | - | - | TGTGCCAGCAGCGTAGAGTCAGTCCAAAATTCACCCCTCCACTTT | CASSVESVQNSPLHF
TRBJ2-2 | TRBV7-8 | TRBD1 | few | TGTGCCAGCAGCTCTGTCAGGGGGCCGCACCTCACCGGGGAGCTGTTTTTT | CASSSVRGPHLTGELFF
TRBJ2-3 | TRBV7-2 | - | - | TGTGCCAGCAGCGCTAGTACAGATACGCAGTATTTT | CASSASTDTQYF
TRBJ1-1 | TRBV6-5 | - | few | TGTGCCAGCAGTCGGAACCCGAGGGACACTGAAGCTTTCTTT | CASSRNPRDTEAFF
TRBJ1-2 | TRBV5-4 | - | - | TGTGCCAGCAGCGCAAGGGGAGGCTACACCTTC | CASSARGGYTF
TRBJ2-5 | TRBV19 | TRBD1 | - | TGTGCCAGTAGATATACAGGGGCCGGAGAGACCCAGTACTTC | CASRYTGAGETQYF
TRBJ2-7 | TRBV19 | - | - | TGTGCCAGTAGTACCGTACAGGGGGGGGAGTACGAGCAGTACTTC | CASSTVQGGEYEQYF
TRBJ1-3 | TRBV5-8 | - | - | TGTGGGCAGAGGACTTCAGGAAACACCATATATTTT | CGQRTSGNTIYF
TRBJ1-1 | TRBV19 | TRBD1 | - | TGTGCCAGTAGTATACAGGGACAGGGGATGCCTGAAGCTTTCTTT | CASSIQGQGMPEAFF
TRBJ1-5 | TRBV7-3 | TRBD1 | few | TGTGCCAGCAGCAAAACAGGGGTCGGTCAGCCCCAGCATTTT | CASSKTGVGQPQHF
TRBJ2-3 | TRBV10-1 | TRBD1 | - | TGCGCCAGCAGTTTCGGACAGGGGAGCTCAGATACGCAGTATTTT | CASSFGQGSSDTQYF
TRBJ1-1 | TRBV19 | TRBD1 | - | TGTGCCAGCCAACCGGGACAGGGGGCGACTGAAGCTTTCTTT | CASQPGQGATEAFF
TRBJ2-3 | TRBV5-5 | TRBD2 | - | TGTGCCAGCAGCCCGATGGCGGGGGAAACAGATACGCAGTATTTT | CASSPMAGETDTQYF
TRBJ1-1 | TRBV6-1 | TRBD1 | - | TGTGCCAGCAGAGAACAGGGGGCGTTAAGCATCAACCTTAACACTGAAGCTTTCTTT | CASREQGALSINLNTEAFF
TRBJ2-3 | TRBV9 | TRBD2 | - | TGTGCCAGCAGCCCTAGGACTAGCGGGGGTACAGATACGCAGTATTTT | CASSPRTSGGTDTQYF
TRBJ1-2 | TRBV18 | TRBD1 | - | TGTGCCAGCTCACCCTCAACAGGGGGCAATGGCTACACCTTC | CASSPSTGGNGYTF
TRBJ1-1 | TRBV28 | TRBD1 | - | TGTGCCAGCAGCCGAAGGGACAGGGAGGCTGAAGCTTTCTTT | CASSRRDREAEAFF
TRBJ2-1 | TRBV12-5 | TRBD1 | few | TGTGCTAGTGGTTTAGGGGTCGCAGGGGGCAATGAGCAGTTCTTC | CASGLGVAGGNEQFF
TRBJ2-5 | TRBV11-2 | - | once | TGTGCCAGCAGCTTAGTCTCGGTGTCCCAGTACTTC | CASSLVSVSQYF
TRBJ1-3 | TRBV7-9 | - | - | TGTGCCAGCAGCCTACAGGGCTCTGGAAACACCATATATTTT | CASSLQGSGNTIYF
TRBJ2-2 | TRBV2 | - | - | TGTGCCAGCAGTGAATTACGCGGGGCGTCCGGGGAGCTGTTTTTT | CASSELRGASGELFF
TRBJ1-2 | TRBV6-5 | TRBD1 | - | TGTGCCATCGGGACAGGGATTAACTATGGCTACACCTTC | CAIGTGINYGYTF
TRBJ1-5 | TRBV21-1 | - | once | TGTGCCAGTCAAGGGAACAGGGGGCCAGGTCAGCCCCAGCATTTT | CASQGNRGPGQPQHF
TRBJ1-5 | TRBV28 | - | - | TGTGCCAGCAGTCCTCTTGAGCAGGGTGGCAATCAGCCCCAGCATTTT | CASSPLEQGGNQPQHF
TRBJ1-2 | TRBV5-4 | TRBD1 | - | TGTGCCAGCAGCTTGGACAGGGGGGCGGATGGCTACACCTTC | CASSLDRGADGYTF
TRBJ2-3 | TRBV4-2 | TRBD2 | - | TGTGCCAGCAGCCAAGAGAGGCTAGCGGGGGGGAGCACAGATACGCAGTATTTT | CASSQERLAGGSTDTQYF
TRBJ1-2 | TRBV5-1 | TRBD1 | - | TGCGCCAGCAGCTTGCACAGGGGGAGCTATGGCTACACCTTC | CASSLHRGSYGYTF
TRBJ1-1 | TRBV5-4 | - | - | TGTGCCAGCAGCTTTCCCAACGGACAAGGGAACACTGAAGCTTTCTTT | CASSFPNGQGNTEAFF
TRBJ2-3 | TRBV5-1 | - | - | TGCGCCAGCAGCTTTAACGGGATTGGGACAGATACGCAGTATTTT | CASSFNGIGTDTQYF
TRBJ2-2 | TRBV11-3 | TRBD2 | - | TGTGCCAGCAGCTCGCCGCCACTAGCGCACACCGGGGAGCTGTTTTTT | CASSSPPLAHTGELFF
TRBJ1-1 | TRBV28 | - | - | TGTGCCAGCAGTCCGCCTGCTATGAACACTGAAGCTTTCTTT | CASSPPAMNTEAFF
TRBJ2-7 | TRBV6-9 | - | - | TGTGCCAGCAGTTATTTCTTGAAACTTTTTCTTTTCTACGAGCAGTACTTC | CASSYFLKLFLFYEQYF
TRBJ1-6 | TRBV5-1 | TRBD1 | - | TGCGCCAGCAACCAAGGGGGCAGCTCACCCCTCCACTTT | CASNQGGSSPLHF
TRBJ2-2 | TRBV5-5 | - | - | TGTGCCAGCAGCTTGGAGGGCAGGGGAAGGACCGGGGAGCTGTTTTTT | CASSLEGRGRTGELFF
TRBJ1-1 | TRBV19 | TRBD1 | - | TGTGCCAGTAGTATAACAGGGGGCGCGGGCACTGAAGCTTTCTTT | CASSITGGAGTEAFF
TRBJ2-1 | TRBV5-1 | - | - | TGCGCCAGCAGCTTGGCGGGTGGGAATGAGCAGTTCTTC | CASSLAGGNEQFF
TRBJ2-7 | TRBV6-1 | - | - | TGTGCCAGCAGTGAGATCCTACAGGGTGGCGAGCAGTACTTC | CASSEILQGGEQYF
TRBJ2-3 | TRBV4-1 | - | - | TGCGCCAGCAGCCACCCCACCGGGGCAGGGGTGGAGGATACGCAGTATTTT | CASSHPTGAGVEDTQYF
TRBJ2-3 | TRBV5-1 | TRBD1 | few | TGCGCCAGCAGCTTGGGGGACAGGGCCAACACAGATACGCAGTATTTT | CASSLGDRANTDTQYF
TRBJ1-5 | TRBV6-1 | - | - | TGTGCCAGCAGCACGGGGGGGTCGAGCAATCAGCCCCAGCATTTT | CASSTGGSSNQPQHF
TRBJ1-6 | TRBV6-6 | - | many | TGTGCCAGCAGCTTCCAGAATTCACCCCTCCACTTT | CASSFQNSPLHF
TRBJ2-2 | TRBV4-1 | - | many | TGCGCCAGCAGCAGGGCGGGGGCCCTGACGGGCGGGGAGCTGTTTTTT | CASSRAGALTGGELFF
TRBJ2-3 | TRBV5-6 | - | - | TGTGCCAGCAGCTCGACAGGGACTAGCACAGATACGCAGTATTTT | CASSSTGTSTDTQYF
TRBJ1-2 | TRBV19 | TRBD1 | - | TGTGCCAGAGCCATTCCGACAGGGCTTGTCTATGGCTACACCTTC | CARAIPTGLVYGYTF
TRBJ1-1 | TRBV6-5 | - | once | TGTGCCAGCAGCATGGGGGGGCCGAACACTGAAGCTTTCTTT | CASSMGGPNTEAFF